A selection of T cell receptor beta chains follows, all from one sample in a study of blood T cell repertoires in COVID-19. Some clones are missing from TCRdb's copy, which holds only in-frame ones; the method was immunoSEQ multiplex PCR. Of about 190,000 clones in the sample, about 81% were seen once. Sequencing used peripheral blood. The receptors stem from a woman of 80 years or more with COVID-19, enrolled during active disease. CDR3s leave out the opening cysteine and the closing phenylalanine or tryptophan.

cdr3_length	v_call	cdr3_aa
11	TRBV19	ASSDRGWETQY
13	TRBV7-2	ASRLTSGSYNEQF
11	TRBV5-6	ASRPTGQETQY
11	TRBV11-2	ASSPHGNTEAF
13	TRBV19	ASSILGNPTDTQY
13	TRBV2	ASAGTSGRTGELF
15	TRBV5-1	ASSGGTSGRLYNEQF
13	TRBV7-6	ASSRGQGENEKLF
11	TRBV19	ASRQGGAEKLF
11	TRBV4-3	ASSPEYNYGYT
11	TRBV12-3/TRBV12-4	ASSPGQGNEQY
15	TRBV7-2	ASSGTSGGDRQETQY
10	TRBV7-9	ASSFGDYEQY
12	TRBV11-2	ASSLDPENRGYT
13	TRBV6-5	ASRGTGLSGNTIY
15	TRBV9	ASNVVGGTVNTGELF
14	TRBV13	ASSLASFGPQRGYT
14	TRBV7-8	ASRTPGGPTPTEQY
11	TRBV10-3	AISVGLYTEAF
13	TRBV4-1	ASSPLEQGSTEAF
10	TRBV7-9	ASSETLRVSF
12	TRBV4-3	ASSRTADNYGYT
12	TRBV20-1	SASKVAGGIGAF
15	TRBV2	ASSSTRTGVNTGELF
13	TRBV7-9	ASSGGGPPGTEAF
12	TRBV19	ASSVQGGQETQY
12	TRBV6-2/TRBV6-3	ASSSGRALYEQY
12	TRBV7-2	ASSLAYRTDTQY
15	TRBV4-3	ASSQDSSPGFTDTQY
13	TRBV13	ASSPGQVSGNTIY
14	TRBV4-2	ASSQDWGTGGYGYT
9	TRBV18	ASSTEYGYT
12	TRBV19	ASSMGQGTYGYT
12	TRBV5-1	ASSAIGRGETQY
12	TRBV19	ASSTTGAPWGYT
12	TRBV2	ASCRDRGIDEQY
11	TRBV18	ASSPPGDNIQY
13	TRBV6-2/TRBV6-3	ASSPGLANYNEQF
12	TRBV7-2	ASSFRTGAYEQY
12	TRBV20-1	SASYRTRSYEQY
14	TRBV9	ASSDHRLGLGETQY
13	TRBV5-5	ASSAGTPYQETQY
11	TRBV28	ASSLTGGVEQF
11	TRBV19	ASSIGRGYEQY
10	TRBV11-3	ASSLNYNEQF
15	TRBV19	ASSIQDRTYSNQPQH
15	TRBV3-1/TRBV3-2	ASSSTLGGAGTDTQY
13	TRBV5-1	ASSLELVSSYEQY
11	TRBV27	ASSFNRGHEQY